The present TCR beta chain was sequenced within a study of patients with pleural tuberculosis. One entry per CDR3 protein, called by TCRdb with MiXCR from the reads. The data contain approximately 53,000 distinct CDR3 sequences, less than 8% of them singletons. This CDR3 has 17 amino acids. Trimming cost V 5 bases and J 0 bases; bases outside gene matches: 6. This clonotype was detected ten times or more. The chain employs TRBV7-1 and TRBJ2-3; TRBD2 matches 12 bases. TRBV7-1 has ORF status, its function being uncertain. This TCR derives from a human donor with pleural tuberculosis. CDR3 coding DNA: TGTGCCAGCAGCCCAACGACTAGCGGGAGCAGCACAGATACGCAGTATTTT. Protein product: CASSPTTSGSSTDTQYF.